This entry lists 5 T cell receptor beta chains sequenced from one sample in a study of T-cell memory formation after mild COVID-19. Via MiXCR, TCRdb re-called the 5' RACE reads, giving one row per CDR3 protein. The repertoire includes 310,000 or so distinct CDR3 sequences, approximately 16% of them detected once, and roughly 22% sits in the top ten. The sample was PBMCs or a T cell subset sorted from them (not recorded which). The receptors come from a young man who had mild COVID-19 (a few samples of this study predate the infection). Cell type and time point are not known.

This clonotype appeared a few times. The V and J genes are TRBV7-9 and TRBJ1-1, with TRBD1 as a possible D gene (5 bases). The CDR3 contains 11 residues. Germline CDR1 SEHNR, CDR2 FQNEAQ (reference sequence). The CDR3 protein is CVVGPSFEAFF. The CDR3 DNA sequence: TGTGTCGTGGGGCCATCGTTTGAAGCTTTCTTT. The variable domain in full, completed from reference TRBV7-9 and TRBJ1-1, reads DTGVSQNPRHKITKRGQNVTFRCDPISEHNRLYWYRQTLGQGPEFLTYFQNEAQLEKSRLLSDRFSAERPKGSFSTLEIQRTEQGDSAMYLCVVGPSFEAFFGQGTRLTVV.

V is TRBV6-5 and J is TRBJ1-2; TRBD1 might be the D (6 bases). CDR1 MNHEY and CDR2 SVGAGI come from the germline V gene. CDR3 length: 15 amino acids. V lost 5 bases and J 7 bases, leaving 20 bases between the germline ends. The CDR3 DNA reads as TGTGCCAGCAGTACGGGGCGAGGGGGTCCGGGTGGCTACACCTTC. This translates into CASSTGRGGPGGYTF.

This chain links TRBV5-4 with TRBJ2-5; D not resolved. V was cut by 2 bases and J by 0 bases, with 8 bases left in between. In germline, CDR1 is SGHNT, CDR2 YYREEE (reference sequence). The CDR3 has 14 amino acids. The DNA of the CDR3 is TGTGCCAGCAGCTTACGCCCGTACCAAGAGACCCAGTACTTC. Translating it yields CASSLRPYQETQYF.

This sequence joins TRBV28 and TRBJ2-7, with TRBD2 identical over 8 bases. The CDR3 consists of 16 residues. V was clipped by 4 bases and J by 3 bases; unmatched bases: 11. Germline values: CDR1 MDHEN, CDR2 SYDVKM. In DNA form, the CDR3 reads TGTGCCAGCAGTTCCCGGGGTAGCGGGGCTGTCTACGAGCAGTACGTC. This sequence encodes CASSSRGSGAVYEQYV.

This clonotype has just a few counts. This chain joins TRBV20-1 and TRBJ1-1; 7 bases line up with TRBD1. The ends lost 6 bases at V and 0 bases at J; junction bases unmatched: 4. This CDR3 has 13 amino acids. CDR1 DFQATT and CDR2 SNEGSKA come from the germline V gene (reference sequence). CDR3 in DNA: TGCAGTGCCGGGGACAGTATGAACACTGAAGCTTTCTTT. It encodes CSAGDSMNTEAFF.